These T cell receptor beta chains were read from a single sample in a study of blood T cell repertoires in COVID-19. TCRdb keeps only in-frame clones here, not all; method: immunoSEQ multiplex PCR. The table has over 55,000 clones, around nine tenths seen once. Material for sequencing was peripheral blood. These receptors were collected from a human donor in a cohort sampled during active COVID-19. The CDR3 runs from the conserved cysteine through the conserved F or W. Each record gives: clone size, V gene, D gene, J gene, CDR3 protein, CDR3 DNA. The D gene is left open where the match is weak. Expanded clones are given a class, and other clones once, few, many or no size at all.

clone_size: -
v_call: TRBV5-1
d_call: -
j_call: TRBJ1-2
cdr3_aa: CASSPTGYGYTF
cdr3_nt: TGCGCCAGCAGCCCCACCGGGTATGGCTACACCTTC

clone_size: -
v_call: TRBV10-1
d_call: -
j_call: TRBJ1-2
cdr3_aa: CASSGGRGGVGGYTF
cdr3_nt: TGCGCCAGCAGTGGGGGTCGAGGGGGTGTTGGTGGCTACACCTTC

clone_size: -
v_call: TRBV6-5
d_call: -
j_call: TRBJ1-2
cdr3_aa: CASRNDSSYGYTF
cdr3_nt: TGTGCCAGCAGGAACGACAGCAGTTATGGCTACACCTTC

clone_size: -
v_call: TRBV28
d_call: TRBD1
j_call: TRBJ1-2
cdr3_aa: CASRPTGGGYTF
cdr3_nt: TGTGCCAGCAGACCTACAGGGGGTGGCTACACCTTC

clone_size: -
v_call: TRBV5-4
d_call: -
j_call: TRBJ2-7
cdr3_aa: CASIGIGQRGYEQYF
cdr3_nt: TGTGCCAGCATCGGGATCGGACAGCGTGGATACGAGCAGTACTTC

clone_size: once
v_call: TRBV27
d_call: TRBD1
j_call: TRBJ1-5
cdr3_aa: CASSPRTGYQPQHF
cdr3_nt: TGTGCCAGCAGTCCGAGGACAGGGTACCAGCCCCAGCATTTT

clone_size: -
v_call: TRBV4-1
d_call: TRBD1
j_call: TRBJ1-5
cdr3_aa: CASSQEPQTDREAQPQHF
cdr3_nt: TGCGCCAGCAGCCAAGAGCCACAAACCGACAGGGAGGCTCAGCCCCAGCATTTT

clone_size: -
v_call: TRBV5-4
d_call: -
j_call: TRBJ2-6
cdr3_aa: CASSLVDRGELLTF
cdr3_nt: TGTGCCAGCAGCTTGGTGGACAGAGGGGAGCTCCTGACTTTC

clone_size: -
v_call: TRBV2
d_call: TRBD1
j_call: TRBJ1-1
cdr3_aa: CASSQQGKTTEAFF
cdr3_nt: TGTGCCAGCAGTCAACAGGGGAAGACCACTGAAGCTTTCTTT

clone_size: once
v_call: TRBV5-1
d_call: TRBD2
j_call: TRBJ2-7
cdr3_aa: CASSSKGLAGGLLSYEQYF
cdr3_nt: TGCGCCAGCAGCTCGAAGGGACTAGCGGGGGGCCTTCTTTCCTACGAGCAGTACTTC

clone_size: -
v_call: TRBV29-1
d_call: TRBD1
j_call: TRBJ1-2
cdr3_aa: CSVSTATGEERYTF
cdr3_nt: TGCAGCGTTTCGACCGCGACAGGGGAAGAGAGGTACACCTTC

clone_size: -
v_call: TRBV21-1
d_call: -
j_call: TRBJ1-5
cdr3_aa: CASSQGWGGSQPQHF
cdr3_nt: TGTGCCAGCAGCCAAGGGTGGGGGGGAAGTCAGCCCCAGCATTTT

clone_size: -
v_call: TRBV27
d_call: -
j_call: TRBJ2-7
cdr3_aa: CASSGLFTGEQYF
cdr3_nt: TGTGCCAGCAGTGGTTTATTTACCGGCGAGCAGTACTTC

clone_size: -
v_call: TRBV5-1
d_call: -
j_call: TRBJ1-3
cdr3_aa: CASSGNAGQSSGNTIYF
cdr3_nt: TGCGCCAGCAGCGGCAATGCAGGGCAGAGCTCTGGAAACACCATATATTTT

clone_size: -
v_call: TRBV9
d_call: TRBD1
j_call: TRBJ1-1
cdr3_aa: CASSVPGTGGRNTEAFF
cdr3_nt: TGTGCCAGCAGCGTCCCGGGGACAGGGGGCCGGAACACTGAAGCTTTCTTT

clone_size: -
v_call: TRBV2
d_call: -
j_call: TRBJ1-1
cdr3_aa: CGNSGGTEAFF
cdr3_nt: TGTGGGAACTCGGGGGGTACTGAAGCTTTCTTT

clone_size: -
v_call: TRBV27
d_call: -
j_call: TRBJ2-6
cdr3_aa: CASSFLLSGANVLTF
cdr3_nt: TGTGCCAGCAGTTTCCTTCTCTCTGGGGCCAACGTCCTGACTTTC

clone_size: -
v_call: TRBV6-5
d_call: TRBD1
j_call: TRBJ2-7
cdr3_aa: CASRTGEYEQYF
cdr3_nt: TGTGCCAGTCGGACAGGGGAGTACGAGCAGTACTTC

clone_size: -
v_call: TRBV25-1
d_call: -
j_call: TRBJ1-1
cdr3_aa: CASSELGGTTNTEAFF
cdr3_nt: TGTGCCAGCAGTGAATTGGGAGGGACAACCAACACTGAAGCTTTCTTT

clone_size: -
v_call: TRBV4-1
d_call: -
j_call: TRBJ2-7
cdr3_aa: CASSQEGGTAYEQYF
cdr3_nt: TGCGCCAGCAGCCAAGAGGGCGGGACCGCCTACGAGCAGTACTTC

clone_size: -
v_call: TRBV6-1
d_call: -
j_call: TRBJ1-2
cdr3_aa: CASSEAEEAHYGYTF
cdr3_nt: TGTGCCAGCAGTGAAGCTGAAGAGGCCCACTATGGCTACACCTTC

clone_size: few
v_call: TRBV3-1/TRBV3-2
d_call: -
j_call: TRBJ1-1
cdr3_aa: CASRSDGGNTEAFF
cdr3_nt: TGTGCCAGCAGGTCCGACGGAGGCAACACTGAAGCTTTCTTT

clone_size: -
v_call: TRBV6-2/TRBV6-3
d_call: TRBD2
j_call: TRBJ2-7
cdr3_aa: CASSFRPGEGSYEQYF
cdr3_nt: TGTGCCAGCAGTTTCCGGCCCGGGGAGGGGTCCTACGAGCAGTACTTC

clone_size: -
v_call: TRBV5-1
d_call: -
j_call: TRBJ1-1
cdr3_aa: CASSSQVMNTEAFF
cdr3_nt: TGCGCCAGCAGCTCACAGGTGATGAACACTGAAGCTTTCTTT

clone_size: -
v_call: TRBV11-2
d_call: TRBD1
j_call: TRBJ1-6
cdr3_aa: CASSLGRRDRVNSPLHF
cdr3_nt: TGTGCCAGCAGCTTAGGTCGGAGGGACAGGGTTAATTCACCCCTCCACTTT

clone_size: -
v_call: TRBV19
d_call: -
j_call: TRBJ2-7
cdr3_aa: CASSSRQASSYEQYF
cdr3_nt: TGTGCCAGTAGTTCCCGACAGGCTAGCTCCTACGAGCAGTACTTC

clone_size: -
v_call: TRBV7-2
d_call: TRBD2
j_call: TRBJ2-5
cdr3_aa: CASSPSGGAYQETQYF
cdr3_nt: TGTGCCAGCAGCCCTAGCGGGGGGGCGTACCAAGAGACCCAGTACTTC

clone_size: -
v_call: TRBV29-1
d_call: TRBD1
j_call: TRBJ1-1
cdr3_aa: CSGRDRVGTEAFF
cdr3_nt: TGCAGCGGGAGGGACAGGGTGGGGACTGAAGCTTTCTTT

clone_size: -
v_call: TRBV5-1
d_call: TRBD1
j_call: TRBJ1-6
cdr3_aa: CASSLTGTGSSYNSPLHF
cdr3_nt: TGCGCCAGCAGCTTGACCGGGACAGGGAGCTCCTATAATTCACCCCTCCACTTT

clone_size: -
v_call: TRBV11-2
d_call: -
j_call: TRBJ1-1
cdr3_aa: CASSLGRGGRGNTEAFF
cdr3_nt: TGTGCCAGCAGCTTAGGCCGCGGGGGGCGGGGGAACACTGAAGCTTTCTTT

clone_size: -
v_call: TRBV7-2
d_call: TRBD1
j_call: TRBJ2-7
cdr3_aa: CASSLEGTVDAYEQYF
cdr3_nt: TGTGCCAGCAGCTTAGAGGGGACAGTGGACGCGTACGAGCAGTACTTC

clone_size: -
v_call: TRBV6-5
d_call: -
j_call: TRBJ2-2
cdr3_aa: CASSLRGEGAGELFF
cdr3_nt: TGTGCCAGCAGCCTAAGGGGCGAGGGGGCCGGGGAGCTGTTTTTT

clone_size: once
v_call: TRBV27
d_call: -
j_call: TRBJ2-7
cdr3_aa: CASSLFGPPYEQYF
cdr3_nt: TGTGCCAGCAGTTTATTTGGCCCCCCCTACGAGCAGTACTTC

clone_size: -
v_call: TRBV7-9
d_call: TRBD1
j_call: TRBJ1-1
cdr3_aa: CASSHGQGTEAFF
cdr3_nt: TGTGCCAGCAGCCACGGACAGGGAACTGAAGCTTTCTTT

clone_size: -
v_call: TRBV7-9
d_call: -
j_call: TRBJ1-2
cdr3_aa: CASSLAGDGYTF
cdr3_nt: TGTGCCAGCAGCTTAGCCGGGGATGGCTACACCTTC

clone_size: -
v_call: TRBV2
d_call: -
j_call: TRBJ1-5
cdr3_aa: CASSADQGNQPQHF
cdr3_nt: TGTGCCAGCAGCGCCGACCAGGGCAATCAGCCCCAGCATTTT

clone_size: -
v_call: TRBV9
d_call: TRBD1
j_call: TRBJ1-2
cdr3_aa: CASSDQGQGQTYGYTF
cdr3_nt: TGTGCCAGCAGCGACCAAGGACAGGGTCAGACATATGGCTACACCTTC